This T cell receptor (beta chain) appears in the sequencing data of a study of T cells in Graves' hyperthyroidism and ophthalmopathy. This clonotype has only one observation. The antigen is undetermined. Amplified TCR beta CDR3 regions derived from RNA transcripts. The HTBI primer set drove a first-round RT-PCR of the TCR CDR3. TCRdb reprocessed the multiplex PCR reads with MiXCR, giving one entry per CDR3 protein. The table has approximately 590,000 distinct CDR3 sequences, roughly 46% seen once. Germline V gives CDR1 SGHAT, CDR2 FQNNGV. J gave up 2 bases and V 0 bases, and 3 bases lay outside the gene matches. This CDR3 has 17 residues. Study-wide results and limits: Most thyroid clonotypes expanded above 0.001 appeared in blood too.

The clonotype originates from a woman aged 18-29 years with Graves' hyperthyroidism. Input material: peripheral blood or thyroid tissue (not recorded which). J is TRBJ2-6 and V is TRBV11-2; 8 bases map to TRBD1. The CDR3 loop is CASSLDPDRAGANVLTF. The CDR3 bases are TGTGCCAGCAGCTTAGACCCGGACAGGGCTGGGGCCAACGTCCTGACTTTC.